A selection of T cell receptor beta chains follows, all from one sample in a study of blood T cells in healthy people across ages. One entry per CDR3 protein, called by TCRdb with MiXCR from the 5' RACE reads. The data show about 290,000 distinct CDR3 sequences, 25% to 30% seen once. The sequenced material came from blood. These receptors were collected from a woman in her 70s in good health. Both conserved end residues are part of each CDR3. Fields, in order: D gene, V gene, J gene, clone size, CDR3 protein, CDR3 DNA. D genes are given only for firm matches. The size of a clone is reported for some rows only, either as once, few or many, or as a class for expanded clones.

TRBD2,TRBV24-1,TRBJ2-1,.,CATSDLGLAGGIGEQFF,TGTGCCACCAGTGATCTGGGACTAGCGGGAGGTATCGGTGAGCAGTTCTTC
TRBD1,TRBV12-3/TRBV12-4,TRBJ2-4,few,CASCLDRGREAYF,TGTGCCAGCTGCCTAGACAGGGGGCGCGAGGCGTACTTC
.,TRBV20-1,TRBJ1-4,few,CSARVQLNEKLFF,TGCAGTGCTAGAGTACAGTTGAATGAAAAACTGTTTTTT
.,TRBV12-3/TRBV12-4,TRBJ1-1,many,CASRRDAGLNTEAFF,TGTGCCAGCAGAAGGGACGCCGGCCTGAACACTGAAGCTTTCTTT
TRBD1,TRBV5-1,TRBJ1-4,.,CASSQGQGSANEKLFF,TGCGCCAGCAGTCAGGGACAGGGATCAGCTAATGAAAAACTGTTTTTT
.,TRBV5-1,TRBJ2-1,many,CASSFGNSYNEQFF,TGCGCCAGCAGCTTCGGGAACTCCTACAATGAGCAGTTCTTC
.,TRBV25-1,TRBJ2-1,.,CASRKGGNEQFF,TGTGCCAGCAGGAAGGGGGGCAATGAGCAGTTCTTC
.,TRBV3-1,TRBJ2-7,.,CASSQLGQEQYF,TGTGCCAGCAGCCAACTTGGCCAGGAGCAGTACTTC
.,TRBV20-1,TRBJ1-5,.,CSARDRVRGLNQPQHF,TGCAGTGCTAGAGATCGGGTAAGAGGGCTTAATCAGCCCCAGCATTTT
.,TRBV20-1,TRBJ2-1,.,CSARSPGTEASYNEQFF,TGCAGTGCTAGAAGCCCCGGGACTGAAGCATCCTACAATGAGCAGTTCTTC
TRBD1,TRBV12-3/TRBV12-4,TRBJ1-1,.,CACTSGRGDTEAFF,TGTGCCTGCACTTCGGGCAGGGGGGACACTGAAGCTTTCTTT
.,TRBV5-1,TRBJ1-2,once,CASSPDSNYGHTF,TGCGCCAGCAGCCCTGACAGCAACTATGGCCACACCTTC
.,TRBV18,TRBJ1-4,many,CASSPWAQGTTNEKLFF,TGTGCCAGCTCACCATGGGCCCAGGGTACAACTAATGAAAAACTGTTTTTT
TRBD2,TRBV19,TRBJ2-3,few,CASTSNSGRVTDTQYF,TGTGCCAGTACCTCTAATAGCGGGAGGGTCACAGATACGCAGTATTTT
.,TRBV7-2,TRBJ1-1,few,CASSLDVSLGTEAFF,TGTGCCAGCAGCTTAGATGTCTCCTTGGGCACTGAAGCTTTCTTT
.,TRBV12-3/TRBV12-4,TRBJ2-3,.,CASSSRGVTDTQYF,TGTGCCAGCAGTTCGCGCGGTGTCACAGATACGCAGTATTTT
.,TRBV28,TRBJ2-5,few,CASSPWVWGRYQETQYF,TGTGCCAGCAGTCCCTGGGTGTGGGGTCGGTACCAAGAGACCCAGTACTTC
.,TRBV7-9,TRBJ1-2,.,CASSLEPGYGYTF,TGTGCCAGCAGCTTAGAGCCAGGCTATGGCTACACCTTC
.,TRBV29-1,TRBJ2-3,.,CSVAGGTDTQYF,TGCAGCGTAGCAGGGGGCACAGATACGCAGTATTTT
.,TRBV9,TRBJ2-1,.,CASSAVLGSYNEQFF,TGTGCCAGCAGCGCAGTACTAGGATCCTACAATGAGCAGTTCTTC
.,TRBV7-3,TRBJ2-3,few,CASSLGRGLVDTQYF,TGTGCCAGCAGCTTAGGCCGGGGCCTAGTAGATACGCAGTATTTT
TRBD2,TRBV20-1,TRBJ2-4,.,CSAKEPGLALAKNIQYF,TGCAGTGCTAAGGAACCGGGACTAGCGCTCGCCAAAAACATTCAGTACTTC
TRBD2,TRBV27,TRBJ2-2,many,CASSPGLAGGPRKTGELFF,TGTGCCAGCAGTCCGGGACTAGCGGGAGGGCCGAGGAAAACCGGGGAGCTGTTTTTT
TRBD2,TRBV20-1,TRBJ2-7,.,CSARDRRGRGYEQYF,TGCAGTGCTAGAGATCGACGAGGGAGGGGATACGAGCAGTACTTC
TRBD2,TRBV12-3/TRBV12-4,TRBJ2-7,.,CASRSAIAGGYEQYF,TGTGCCAGCAGATCCGCGATAGCGGGAGGTTACGAGCAGTACTTC
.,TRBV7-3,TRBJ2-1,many,CASSSGGGAYNEQFF,TGTGCCAGCAGCTCTGGGGGGGGCGCCTACAATGAGCAGTTCTTC